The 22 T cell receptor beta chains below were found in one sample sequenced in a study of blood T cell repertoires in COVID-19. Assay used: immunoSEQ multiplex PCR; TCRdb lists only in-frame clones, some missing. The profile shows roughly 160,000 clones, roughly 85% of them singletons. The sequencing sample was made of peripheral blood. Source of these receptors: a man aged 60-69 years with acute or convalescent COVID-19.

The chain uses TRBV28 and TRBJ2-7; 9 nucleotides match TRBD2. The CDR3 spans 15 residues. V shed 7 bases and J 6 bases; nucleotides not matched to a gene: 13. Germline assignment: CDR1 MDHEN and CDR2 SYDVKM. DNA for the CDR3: TGTGCCAGCACCCCCCCCGGCGGGAGGGCCCTCGAGCAGTACTTC. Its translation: CASTPPGGRALEQYF.

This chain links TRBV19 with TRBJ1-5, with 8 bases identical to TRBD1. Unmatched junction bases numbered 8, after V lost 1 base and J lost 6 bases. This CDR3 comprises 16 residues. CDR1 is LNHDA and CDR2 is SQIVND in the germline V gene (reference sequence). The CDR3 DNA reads TGTGCCAGTAGTATAGGTAGACAGGGGCCCGCTCAGCCCCAGCATTTT. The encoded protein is CASSIGRQGPAQPQHF.

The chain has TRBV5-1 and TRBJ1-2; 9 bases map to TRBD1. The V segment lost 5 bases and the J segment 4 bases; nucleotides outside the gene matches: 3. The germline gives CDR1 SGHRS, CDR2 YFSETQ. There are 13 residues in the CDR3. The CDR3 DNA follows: TGCGCCAGCAGAGAGACAGGGGGCTATGGCTACACCTTC. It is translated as CASRETGGYGYTF.

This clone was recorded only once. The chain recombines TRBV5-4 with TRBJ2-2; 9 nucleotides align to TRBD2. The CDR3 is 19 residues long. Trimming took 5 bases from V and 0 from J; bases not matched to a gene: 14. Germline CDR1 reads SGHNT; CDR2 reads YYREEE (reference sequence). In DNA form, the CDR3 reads TGTGCCAGCAGTCAATTCGGGGCTAGCGGGGCCTCGAACACCGGGGAGCTGTTTTTT. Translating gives CASSQFGASGASNTGELFF.

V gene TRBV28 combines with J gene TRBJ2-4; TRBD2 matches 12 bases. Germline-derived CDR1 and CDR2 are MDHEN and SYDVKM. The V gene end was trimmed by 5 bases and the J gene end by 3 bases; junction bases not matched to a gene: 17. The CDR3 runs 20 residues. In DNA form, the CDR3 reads TGTGCCAGCAGTCCCCTTTGGACTAGCGGGGTTAGACGGGGCAAAAACATTCAGTACTTC. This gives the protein CASSPLWTSGVRRGKNIQYF. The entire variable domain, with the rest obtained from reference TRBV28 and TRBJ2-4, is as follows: DVKVTQSSRYLVKRTGEKVFLECVQDMDHENMFWYRQDPGLGLRLIYFSYDVKMKEKGDIPEGYSVSREKKERFSLILESASTNQTSMYLCASSPLWTSGVRRGKNIQYFGAGTRLSVL.

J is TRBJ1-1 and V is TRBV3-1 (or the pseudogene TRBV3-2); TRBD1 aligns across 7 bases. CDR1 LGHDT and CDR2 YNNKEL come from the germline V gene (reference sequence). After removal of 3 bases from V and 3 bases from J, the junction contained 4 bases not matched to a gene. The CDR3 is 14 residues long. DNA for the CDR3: TGTGCCAGCAGCCACAGGGGGGCGGACACTGAAGCTTTCTTT. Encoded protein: CASSHRGADTEAFF.

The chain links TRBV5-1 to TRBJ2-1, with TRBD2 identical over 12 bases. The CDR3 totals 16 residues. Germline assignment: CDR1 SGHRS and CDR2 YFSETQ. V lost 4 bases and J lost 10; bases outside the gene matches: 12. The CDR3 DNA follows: TGCGCCAGCAGCCCTTCTCTAGCGGGAGGGCTCAGGGAGCAGTTCTTC. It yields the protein CASSPSLAGGLREQFF.

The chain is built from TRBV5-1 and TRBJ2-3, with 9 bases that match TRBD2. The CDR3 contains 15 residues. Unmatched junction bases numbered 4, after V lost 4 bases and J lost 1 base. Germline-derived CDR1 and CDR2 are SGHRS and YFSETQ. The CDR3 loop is CASSLSGRGTDTQYF. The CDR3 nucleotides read TGCGCCAGCAGCCTTAGCGGGAGAGGCACAGATACGCAGTATTTT.

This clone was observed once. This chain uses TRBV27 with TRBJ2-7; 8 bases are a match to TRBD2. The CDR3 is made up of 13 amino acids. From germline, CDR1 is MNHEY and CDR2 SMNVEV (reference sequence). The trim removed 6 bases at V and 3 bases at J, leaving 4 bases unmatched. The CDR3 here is CASRGGLVYEQYF. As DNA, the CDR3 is TGTGCCAGCAGAGGGGGACTAGTCTACGAGCAGTACTTC.

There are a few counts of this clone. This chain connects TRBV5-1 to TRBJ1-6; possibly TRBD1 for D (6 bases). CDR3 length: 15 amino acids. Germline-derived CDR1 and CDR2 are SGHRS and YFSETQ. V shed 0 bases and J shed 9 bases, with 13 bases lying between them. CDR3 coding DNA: TGCGCCAGCAGCTTGGCCCCGGGGGGCATTTCACCCCTCCACTTT. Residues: CASSLAPGGISPLHF.

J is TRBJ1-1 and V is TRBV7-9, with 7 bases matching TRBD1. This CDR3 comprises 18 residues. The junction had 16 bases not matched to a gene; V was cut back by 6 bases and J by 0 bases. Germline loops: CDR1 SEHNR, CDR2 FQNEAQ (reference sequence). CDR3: CASRVPRGTDGMNTEAFF. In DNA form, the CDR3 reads TGTGCCAGCAGAGTACCCCGAGGGACAGATGGGATGAACACTGAAGCTTTCTTT.

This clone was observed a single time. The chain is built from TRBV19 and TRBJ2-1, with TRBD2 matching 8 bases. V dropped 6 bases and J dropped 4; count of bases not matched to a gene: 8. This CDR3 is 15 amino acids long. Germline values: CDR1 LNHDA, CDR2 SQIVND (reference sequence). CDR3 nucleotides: TGTGCCAGTAGCCCGATTCTAGCGGGTTACAATGAGCAGTTCTTC. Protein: CASSPILAGYNEQFF.

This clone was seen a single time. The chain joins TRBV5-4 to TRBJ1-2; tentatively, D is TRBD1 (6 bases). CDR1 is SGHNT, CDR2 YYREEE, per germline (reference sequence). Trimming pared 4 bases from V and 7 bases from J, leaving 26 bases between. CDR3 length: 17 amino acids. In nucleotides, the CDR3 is TGTGCCAGCAGCCCGGGGGGGGGCGCAGGGATAATCGCTGGCTACACCTTC. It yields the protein CASSPGGGAGIIAGYTF.

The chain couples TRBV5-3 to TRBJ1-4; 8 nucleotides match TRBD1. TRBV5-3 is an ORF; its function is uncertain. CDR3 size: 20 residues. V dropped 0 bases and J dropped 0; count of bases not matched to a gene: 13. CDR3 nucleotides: TGTGCCAGAAGCTTGGCGGGCGTGGGACAGGAGCCTTCAACTAATGAAAAACTGTTTTTT. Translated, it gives CARSLAGVGQEPSTNEKLFF.

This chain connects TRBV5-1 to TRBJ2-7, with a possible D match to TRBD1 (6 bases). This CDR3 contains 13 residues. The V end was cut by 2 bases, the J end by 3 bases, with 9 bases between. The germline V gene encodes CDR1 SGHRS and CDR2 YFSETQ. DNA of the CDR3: TGCGCCAGCAGCTTTGGACAGAACTACGAGCAGTACTTC. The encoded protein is CASSFGQNYEQYF.

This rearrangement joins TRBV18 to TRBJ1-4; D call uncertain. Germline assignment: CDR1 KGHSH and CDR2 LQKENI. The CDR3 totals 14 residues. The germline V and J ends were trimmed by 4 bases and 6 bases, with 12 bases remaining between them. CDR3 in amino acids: CASSLSQEDEKLFF. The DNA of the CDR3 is TGTGCCAGCTCACTATCCCAGGAGGATGAAAAACTGTTTTTT.

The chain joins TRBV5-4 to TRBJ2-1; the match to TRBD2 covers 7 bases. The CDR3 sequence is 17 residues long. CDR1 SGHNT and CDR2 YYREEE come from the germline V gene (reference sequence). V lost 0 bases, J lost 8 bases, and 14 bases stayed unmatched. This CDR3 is CASSLAVASGRIDEQFF. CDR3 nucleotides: TGTGCCAGCAGCTTGGCCGTCGCTAGCGGTAGAATAGATGAGCAGTTCTTC.

CDR3 nucleotides: TGTGCCAGCTCGAGACCGACACCGAACACCGGGGAGCTGTTTTTT. Its translation is CASSRPTPNTGELFF. The V and J genes are TRBV5-4 and TRBJ2-2; D is uncertain. The CDR3 covers 15 residues. Germline V gene sequence: CDR1 SGHNT, CDR2 YYREEE (reference sequence). V was cut by 7 bases and J by 0 bases, with 13 bases left in between. The complete variable domain, with remaining parts taken from reference TRBV5-4 and TRBJ2-2, reads ETGVTQSPTHLIKTRGQQVTLRCSSQSGHNTVSWYQQALGQGPQFIFQYYREEENGRGNFPPRFSGLQFPNYSSELNVNALELDDSALYLCASSRPTPNTGELFFGEGSRLTVL.

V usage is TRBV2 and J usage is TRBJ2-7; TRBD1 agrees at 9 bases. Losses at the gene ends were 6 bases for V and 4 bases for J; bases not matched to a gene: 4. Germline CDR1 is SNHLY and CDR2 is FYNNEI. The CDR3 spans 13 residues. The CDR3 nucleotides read TGTGCCAGCAGATGGACAGGGGTTTACGAGCAGTACTTC. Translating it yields CASRWTGVYEQYF.

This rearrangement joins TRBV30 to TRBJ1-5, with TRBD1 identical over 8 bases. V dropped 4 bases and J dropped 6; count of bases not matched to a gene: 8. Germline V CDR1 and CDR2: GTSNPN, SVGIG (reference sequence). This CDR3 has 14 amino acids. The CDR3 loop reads CAWTRRGLGQPQHF. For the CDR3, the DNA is TGTGCCTGGACCCGCAGGGGGCTAGGTCAGCCCCAGCATTTT. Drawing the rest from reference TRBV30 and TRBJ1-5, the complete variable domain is SQTIHQWPATLVQPVGSPLSLECTVEGTSNPNLYWYRQAAGRGLQLLFYSVGIGQISSEVPQNLSASRPQDRQFILSSKKLLLSDSGFYLCAWTRRGLGQPQHFGDGTRLSIL.

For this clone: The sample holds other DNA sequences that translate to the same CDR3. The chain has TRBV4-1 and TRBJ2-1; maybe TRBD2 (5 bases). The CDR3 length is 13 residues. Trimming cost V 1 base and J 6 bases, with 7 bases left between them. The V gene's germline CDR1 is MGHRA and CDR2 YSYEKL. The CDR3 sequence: CASSQVTSNEQFF. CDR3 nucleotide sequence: TGCGCCAGCAGCCAAGTTACTAGCAATGAGCAGTTCTTC.

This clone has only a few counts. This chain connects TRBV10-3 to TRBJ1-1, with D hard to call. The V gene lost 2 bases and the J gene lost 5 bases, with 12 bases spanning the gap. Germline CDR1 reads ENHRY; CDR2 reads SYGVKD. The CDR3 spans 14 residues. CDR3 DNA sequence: TGTGCCATCAGTGAGAGAGAGGGCCAAACTGAAGCTTTCTTT. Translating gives CAISEREGQTEAFF.